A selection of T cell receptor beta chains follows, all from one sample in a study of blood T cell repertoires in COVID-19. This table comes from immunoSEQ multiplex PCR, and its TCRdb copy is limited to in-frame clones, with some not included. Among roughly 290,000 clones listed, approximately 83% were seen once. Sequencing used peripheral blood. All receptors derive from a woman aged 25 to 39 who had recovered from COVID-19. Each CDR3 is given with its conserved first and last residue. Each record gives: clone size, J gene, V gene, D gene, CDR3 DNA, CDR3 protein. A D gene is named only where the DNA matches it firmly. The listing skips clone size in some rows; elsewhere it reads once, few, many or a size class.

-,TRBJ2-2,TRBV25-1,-,TGTGCCAGCAGTGCTGGGGGGAGTAGGAACACCGGGGAGCTGTTTTTT,CASSAGGSRNTGELFF
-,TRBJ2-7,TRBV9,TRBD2,TGTGCCAGCAGTGGGACTAGCGGGAGAGGCGAGCAGTACTTC,CASSGTSGRGEQYF
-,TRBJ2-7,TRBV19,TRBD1,TGTGCCAGTAGTATTCAGGGGGCGTACGAGCAGTACTTC,CASSIQGAYEQYF
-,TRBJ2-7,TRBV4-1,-,TGCGCCAGCAGCCTTTCAGTCCAGGGAGGATCCTACGAGCAGTACTTC,CASSLSVQGGSYEQYF
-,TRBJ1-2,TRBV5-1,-,TGCGCCAGCAGCCCAGGACAGATAGTTAACTATGGCTACACCTTC,CASSPGQIVNYGYTF
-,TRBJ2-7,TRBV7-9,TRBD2,TGTGCCAGCATCCCTAGCGGGGGAACCTACGAGCAGTACTTC,CASIPSGGTYEQYF
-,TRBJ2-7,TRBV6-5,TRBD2,TGTGCCAGCAGTTGGGGGACTAGCGGCTCCTACGAGCAGTACTTC,CASSWGTSGSYEQYF
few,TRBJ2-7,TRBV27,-,TGTGCCAGCAGTTACAGGGCCGAGCAGTACTTC,CASSYRAEQYF
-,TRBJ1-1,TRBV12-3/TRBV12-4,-,TGTGCCGCCGGGGGGTTTTTGAACACTGAAGCTTTCTTT,CAAGGFLNTEAFF
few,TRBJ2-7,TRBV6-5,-,TGTGCCAGCAGTTACCGCAGGGAAGGCTACGAGCAGTACTTC,CASSYRREGYEQYF